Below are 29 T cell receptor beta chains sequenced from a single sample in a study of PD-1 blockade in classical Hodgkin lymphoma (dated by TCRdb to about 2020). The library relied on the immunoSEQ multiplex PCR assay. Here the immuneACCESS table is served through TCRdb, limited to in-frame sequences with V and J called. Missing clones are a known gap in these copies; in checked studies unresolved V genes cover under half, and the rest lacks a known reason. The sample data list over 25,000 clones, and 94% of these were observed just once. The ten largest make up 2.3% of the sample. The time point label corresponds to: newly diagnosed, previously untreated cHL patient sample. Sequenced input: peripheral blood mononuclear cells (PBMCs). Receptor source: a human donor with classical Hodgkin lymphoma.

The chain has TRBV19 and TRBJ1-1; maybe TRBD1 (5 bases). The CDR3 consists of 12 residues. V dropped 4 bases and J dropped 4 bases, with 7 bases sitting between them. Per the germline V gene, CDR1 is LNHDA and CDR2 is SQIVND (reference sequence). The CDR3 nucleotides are TGTGCCAGTAGTAGCCAGGGCACTGAAGCTTTCTTT. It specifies CASSSQGTEAFF.

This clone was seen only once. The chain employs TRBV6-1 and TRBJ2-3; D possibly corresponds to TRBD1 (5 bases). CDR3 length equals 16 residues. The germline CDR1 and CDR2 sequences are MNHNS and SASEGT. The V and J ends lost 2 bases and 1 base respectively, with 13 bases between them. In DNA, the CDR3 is TGTGCCAGCAGTGAATATCAGGGCCTAGGCACAGATACGCAGTATTTT. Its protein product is CASSEYQGLGTDTQYF.

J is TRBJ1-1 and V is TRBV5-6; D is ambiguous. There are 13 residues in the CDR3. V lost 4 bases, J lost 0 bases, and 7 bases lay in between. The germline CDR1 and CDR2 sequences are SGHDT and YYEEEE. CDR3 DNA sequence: TGTGCCAGCAGCAGGGAGGTGAACACTGAAGCTTTCTTT. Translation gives CASSREVNTEAFF.

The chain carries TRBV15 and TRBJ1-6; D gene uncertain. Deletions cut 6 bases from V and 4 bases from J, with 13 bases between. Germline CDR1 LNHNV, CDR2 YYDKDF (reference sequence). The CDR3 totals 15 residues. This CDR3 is CATSLTDLYNSPLHF. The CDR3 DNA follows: TGTGCCACCAGTTTAACAGACCTTTATAATTCACCCCTCCACTTT.

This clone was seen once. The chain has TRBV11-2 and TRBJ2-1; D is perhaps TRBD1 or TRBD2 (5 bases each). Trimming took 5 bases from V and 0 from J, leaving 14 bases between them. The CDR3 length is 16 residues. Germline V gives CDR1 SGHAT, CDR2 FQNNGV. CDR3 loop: CASSPWDRSSYNEQFF. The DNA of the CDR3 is TGTGCCAGCAGCCCATGGGACCGAAGCTCCTACAATGAGCAGTTCTTC.

The CDR3 bases are TGTGCCAGCAGCCAAGATGGGACTAGCGGGGCAGATACGCAGTATTTT. Encoded protein: CASSQDGTSGADTQYF. The chain recombines TRBV4-2 with TRBJ2-3; TRBD2 aligns across 13 bases. The CDR3 spans 16 residues. V was pared by 0 bases and J by 4 bases, with 1 base of the junction left unmatched. Germline V CDR1 and CDR2: LGHNA, YNFKEQ.

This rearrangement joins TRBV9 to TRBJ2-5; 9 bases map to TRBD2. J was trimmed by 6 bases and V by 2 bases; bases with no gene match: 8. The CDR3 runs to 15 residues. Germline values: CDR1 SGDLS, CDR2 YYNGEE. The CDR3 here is CASSVSPSGAKTQYF. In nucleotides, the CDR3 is TGTGCCAGCAGCGTCAGTCCTAGCGGGGCCAAGACCCAGTACTTC. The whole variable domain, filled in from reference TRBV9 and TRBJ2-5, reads DSGVTQTPKHLITATGQRVTLRCSPRSGDLSVYWYQQSLDQGLQFLIQYYNGEERAKGNILERFSAQQFPDLHSELNLSSLELGDSALYFCASSVSPSGAKTQYFGPGTRLLVL.

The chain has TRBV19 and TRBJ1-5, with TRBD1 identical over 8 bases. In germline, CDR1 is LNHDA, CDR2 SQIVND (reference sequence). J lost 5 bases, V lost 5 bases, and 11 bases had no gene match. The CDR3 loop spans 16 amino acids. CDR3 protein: CASSERTGLLYQPQHF. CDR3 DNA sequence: TGTGCCAGTAGTGAAAGGACAGGGCTACTTTATCAGCCCCAGCATTTT.

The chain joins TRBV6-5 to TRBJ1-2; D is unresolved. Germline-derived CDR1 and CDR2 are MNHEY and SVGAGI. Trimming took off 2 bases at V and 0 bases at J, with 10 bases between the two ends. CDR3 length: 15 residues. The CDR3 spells CASSYLGSANYGYTF. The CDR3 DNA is TGTGCCAGCAGTTACCTGGGCAGCGCTAACTATGGCTACACCTTC.

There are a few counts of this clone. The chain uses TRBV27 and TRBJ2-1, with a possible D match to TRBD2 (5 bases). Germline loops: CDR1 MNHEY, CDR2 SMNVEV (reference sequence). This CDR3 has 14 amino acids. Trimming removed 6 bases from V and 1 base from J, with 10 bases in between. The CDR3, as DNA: TGTGCCAGCAGGCTGGGCGGGTCCTACAATGAGCAGTTCTTC. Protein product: CASRLGGSYNEQFF.

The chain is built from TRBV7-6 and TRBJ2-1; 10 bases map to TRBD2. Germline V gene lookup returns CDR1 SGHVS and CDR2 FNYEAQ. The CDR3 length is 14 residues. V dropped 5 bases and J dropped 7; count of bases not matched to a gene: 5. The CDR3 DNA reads TGTGCCAGCAGCCCTAGCGGGAGTATAAATGAGCAGTTCTTC. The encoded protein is CASSPSGSINEQFF. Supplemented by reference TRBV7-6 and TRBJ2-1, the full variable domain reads GAGVSQSPRYKVTKRGQDVALRCDPISGHVSLYWYRQALGQGPEFLTYFNYEAQQDKSGLPNDRFSAERPEGSISTLTIQRTEQRDSAMYRCASSPSGSINEQFFGPGTRLTVL.

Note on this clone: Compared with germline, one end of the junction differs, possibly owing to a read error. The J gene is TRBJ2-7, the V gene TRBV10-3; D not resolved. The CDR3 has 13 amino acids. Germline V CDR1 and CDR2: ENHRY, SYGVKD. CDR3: CAISDPPLPTESF. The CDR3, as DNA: TGTGCCATCAGTGACCCACCCTTACCGACCGAAAGCTTC.

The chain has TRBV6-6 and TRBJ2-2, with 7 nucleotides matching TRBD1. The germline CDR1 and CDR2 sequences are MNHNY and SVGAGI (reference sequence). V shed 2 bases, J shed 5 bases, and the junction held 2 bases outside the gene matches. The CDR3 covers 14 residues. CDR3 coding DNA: TGTGCCAGCAGTTACACACAGGGGACCGGGGAGCTGTTTTTT. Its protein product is CASSYTQGTGELFF.

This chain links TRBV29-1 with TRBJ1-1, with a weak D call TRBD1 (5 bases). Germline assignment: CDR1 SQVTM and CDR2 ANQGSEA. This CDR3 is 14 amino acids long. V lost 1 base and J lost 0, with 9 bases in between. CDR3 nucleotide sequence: TGCAGCGTTGAAGTGGGGGGGGTGAACACTGAAGCTTTCTTT. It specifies CSVEVGGVNTEAFF.

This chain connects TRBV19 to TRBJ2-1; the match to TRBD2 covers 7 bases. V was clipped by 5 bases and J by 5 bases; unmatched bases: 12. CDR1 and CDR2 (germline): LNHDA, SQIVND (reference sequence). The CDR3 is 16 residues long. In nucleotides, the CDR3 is TGTGCCAGTAGTTCCCGCGGGGGACCACCTCACAATGAGCAGTTCTTC. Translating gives CASSSRGGPPHNEQFF.

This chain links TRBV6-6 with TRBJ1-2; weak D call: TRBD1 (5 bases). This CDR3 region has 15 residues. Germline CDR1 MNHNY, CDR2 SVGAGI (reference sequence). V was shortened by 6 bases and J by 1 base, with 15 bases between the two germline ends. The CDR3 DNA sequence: TGTGCCAGCAGACCCCCAACAGGCAATAACTATGGCTACACCTTC. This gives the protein CASRPPTGNNYGYTF.

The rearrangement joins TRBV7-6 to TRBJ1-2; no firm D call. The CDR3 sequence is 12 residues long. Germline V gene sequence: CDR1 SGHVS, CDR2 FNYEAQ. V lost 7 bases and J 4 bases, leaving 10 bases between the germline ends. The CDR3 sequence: CASTLGGYGYTF. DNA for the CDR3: TGTGCCAGCACCCTAGGAGGCTATGGCTACACCTTC.

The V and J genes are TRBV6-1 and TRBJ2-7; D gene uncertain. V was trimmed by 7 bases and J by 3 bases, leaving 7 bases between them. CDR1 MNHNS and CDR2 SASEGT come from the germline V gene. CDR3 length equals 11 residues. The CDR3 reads CASIRNYEQYF. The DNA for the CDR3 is TGTGCCAGCATCAGAAACTACGAGCAGTACTTC.

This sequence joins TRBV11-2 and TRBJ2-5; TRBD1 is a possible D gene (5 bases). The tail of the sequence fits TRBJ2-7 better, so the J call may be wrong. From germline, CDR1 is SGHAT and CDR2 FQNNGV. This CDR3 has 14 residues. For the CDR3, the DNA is TGTGCCAGCAGCCTGGAAAGTGGGGCTTTCGAGCAGTACTTC. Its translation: CASSLESGAFEQYF.

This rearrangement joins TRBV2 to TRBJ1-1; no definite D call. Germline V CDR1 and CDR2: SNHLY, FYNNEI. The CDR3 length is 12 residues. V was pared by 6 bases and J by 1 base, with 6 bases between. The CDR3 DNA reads TGTGCCAGCAGGGGCTGGAACACTGAAGCTTTCTTT. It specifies CASRGWNTEAFF. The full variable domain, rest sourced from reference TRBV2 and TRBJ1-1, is EPEVTQTPSHQVTQMGQEVILRCVPISNHLYFYWYRQILGQKVEFLVSFYNNEISEKSEIFDDQFSVERPDGSNFTLKIRSTKLEDSAMYFCASRGWNTEAFFGQGTRLTVV.

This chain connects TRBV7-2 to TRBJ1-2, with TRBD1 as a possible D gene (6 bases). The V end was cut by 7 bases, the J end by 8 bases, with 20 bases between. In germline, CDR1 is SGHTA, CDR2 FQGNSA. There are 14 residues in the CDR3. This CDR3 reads CASTRGGNTIGYTF. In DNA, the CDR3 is TGTGCCAGCACCAGGGGAGGGAATACTATCGGCTACACCTTC.

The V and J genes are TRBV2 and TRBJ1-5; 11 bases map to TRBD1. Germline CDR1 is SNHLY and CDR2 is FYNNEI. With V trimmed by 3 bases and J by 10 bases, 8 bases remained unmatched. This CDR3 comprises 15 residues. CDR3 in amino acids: CASSDGQGAISPQHF. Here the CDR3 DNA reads TGTGCCAGCAGTGATGGACAGGGGGCAATCAGCCCCCAGCATTTT.

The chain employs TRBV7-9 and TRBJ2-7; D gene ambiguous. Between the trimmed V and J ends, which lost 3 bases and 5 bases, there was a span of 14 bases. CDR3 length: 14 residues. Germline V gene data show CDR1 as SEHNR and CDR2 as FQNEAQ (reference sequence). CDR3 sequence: CASSFGPRNDEQYF. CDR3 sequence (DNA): TGTGCCAGCAGCTTCGGGCCCCGAAATGACGAGCAGTACTTC.

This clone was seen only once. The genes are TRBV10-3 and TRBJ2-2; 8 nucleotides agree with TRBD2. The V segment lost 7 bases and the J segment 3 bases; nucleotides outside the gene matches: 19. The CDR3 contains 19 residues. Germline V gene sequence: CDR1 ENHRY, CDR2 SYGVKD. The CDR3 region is CAIKASLAGTYYDTGELFF. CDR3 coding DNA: TGTGCCATCAAAGCCTCATTAGCGGGGACTTACTACGACACCGGGGAGCTGTTTTTT.

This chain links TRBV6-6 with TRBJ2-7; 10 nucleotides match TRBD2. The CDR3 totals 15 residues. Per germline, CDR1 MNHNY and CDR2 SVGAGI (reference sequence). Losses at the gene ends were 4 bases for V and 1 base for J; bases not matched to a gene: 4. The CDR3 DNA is TGTGCCAGCAGTTCAAAGCGGGGGGGATCCTACGAGCAGTACTTC. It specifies CASSSKRGGSYEQYF.

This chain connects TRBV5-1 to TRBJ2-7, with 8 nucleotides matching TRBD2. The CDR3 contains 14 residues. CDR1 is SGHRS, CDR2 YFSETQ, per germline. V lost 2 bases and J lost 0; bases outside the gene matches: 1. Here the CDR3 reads CASSLTSGSYEQYF. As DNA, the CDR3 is TGCGCCAGCAGCTTAACTAGCGGCTCCTACGAGCAGTACTTC.

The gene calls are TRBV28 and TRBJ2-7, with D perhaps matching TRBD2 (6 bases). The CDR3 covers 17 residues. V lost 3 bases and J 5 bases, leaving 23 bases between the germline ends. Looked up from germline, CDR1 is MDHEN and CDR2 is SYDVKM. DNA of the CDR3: TGTGCCAGCAGTTTTGAAACGGGGGTAAAAGCGACCCACGAGCAGTACTTC. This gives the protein CASSFETGVKATHEQYF.

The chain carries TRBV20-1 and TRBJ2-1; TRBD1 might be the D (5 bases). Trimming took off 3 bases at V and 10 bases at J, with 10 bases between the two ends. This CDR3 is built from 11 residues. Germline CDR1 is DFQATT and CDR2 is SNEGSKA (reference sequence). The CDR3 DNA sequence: TGCAGTGCTAGCTTTAAGGGGGAGCAGTTCTTC. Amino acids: CSASFKGEQFF.

For the CDR3, the DNA is TGTGCCAGCACCGTTGGGGGCAGATCGGACTATGGCTACACCTTC. It specifies CASTVGGRSDYGYTF. The rearrangement uses TRBV7-9 and TRBJ1-2, with a possible D match to TRBD1 (6 bases). V lost 7 bases and J 3 bases, leaving 18 bases between the germline ends. Germline assignment: CDR1 SEHNR and CDR2 FQNEAQ (reference sequence). The CDR3 is 15 residues long.